These T cell receptor beta chains were read from a single sample in a study of shared clonotypes between healthy human individuals. Libraries were prepared by immunoSEQ multiplex PCR; TCRdb keeps only in-frame clonotypes and omits some of them. Among 950,000 to 1,300,000 clones, about 75% were seen once, and the ten largest hold 1.4% to 1.5%. Sequencing used memory CD4+ T cells sorted from blood. These receptor sequences come from a man aged 18-30 years in good health. Each CDR3 is given with its conserved first and last residue. D genes are given only for firm matches. Size is stated for part of the rows, as once, few or many counts, or as a class when the clone is expanded.

d_call j_call v_call clone_size cdr3_nt cdr3_aa
NA TRBJ1-3 TRBV2 once TGTGCCAGCAGTGAACAGGGTACGAGGGGAAACACCATATATTTT CASSEQGTRGNTIYF
NA TRBJ2-7 TRBV6-1 NA TGTGCCAGCAGTGAATTTGGGGACGGACGATCCTACGAGCAGTACTTC CASSEFGDGRSYEQYF
NA TRBJ1-1 TRBV27 few TGTGCCAGCAGAATAGAGGGGGGCAGGGACACTGAAGCTTTCTTT CASRIEGGRDTEAFF
NA TRBJ1-6 TRBV7-9 few TGTGCCAGCAGCTTATGGACAGCTTATTCACCCCTCCACTTT CASSLWTAYSPLHF
NA TRBJ2-2 TRBV6-5 NA TGTGCCAGCACTCGGACAGCCAACACCGGGGAGCTGTTTTTT CASTRTANTGELFF
NA TRBJ2-7 TRBV27 NA TGTGCCAGCAGTTTGCGTCTCGGTTCGGAGCAGTACTTC CASSLRLGSEQYF
NA TRBJ2-5 TRBV29-1 NA TGCAGCGTTGGGCAGGGAGAGACCCAGTACTTC CSVGQGETQYF
NA TRBJ2-6 TRBV19 NA TGTGCCAGTAGTATAGGCCGGGAGGGGGCCAACGTCCTGACTTTC CASSIGREGANVLTF
TRBD1 TRBJ1-4 TRBV5-4 NA TGTGCCAGCAGCTTCGGAGGGGGCACTAATGAAAAACTGTTTTTT CASSFGGGTNEKLFF
TRBD2 TRBJ2-7 TRBV9 NA TGTGCCAGCAGCGTAGGTTCGGCGGGGGGGTTTAGCGAGCAGTACTTC CASSVGSAGGFSEQYF
NA TRBJ2-7 TRBV7-9 NA TGTGCCAGCAGCCTAAGTACCTACGAGCAGTACTTC CASSLSTYEQYF
TRBD1 TRBJ1-1 TRBV5-3 NA TGTGCCAGAGCGCCGGACAGGGGGCCCACTGAAGCTTTCTTT CARAPDRGPTEAFF
NA TRBJ2-5 TRBV30 NA TGTGCCTGGAGTTTGACAGGTCGGGAGACCCAGTACTTC CAWSLTGRETQYF
NA TRBJ1-1 TRBV5-5 NA TGTGCCAGCAGCTTGACAGGACAGATGAACACTGAAGCTTTCTTT CASSLTGQMNTEAFF
NA TRBJ1-5 TRBV7-8 NA TGTGCCAGCAGCCCGAACCTACAGCCCCAGCATTTT CASSPNLQPQHF
TRBD1 TRBJ2-3 TRBV5-1 NA TGCGCCAGCAGCCTGGGACAGGTCACAGATACGCAGTATTTT CASSLGQVTDTQYF
TRBD2 TRBJ2-5 TRBV5-1 once TGCGCCAGCAGCGCCGTCGGGACTACCCAAGAGACCCAGTACTTC CASSAVGTTQETQYF
NA TRBJ2-1 TRBV5-1 many TGCGCCAGCAGACAGGACTGGGCAAGAACGGCGGATGAGCAGTTCTTC CASRQDWARTADEQFF
NA TRBJ2-6 TRBV5-1 NA TGCGCCAGCAGCACCGGAGGCTTAGCTGGGGCCAACGTCCTGACTTTC CASSTGGLAGANVLTF
NA TRBJ2-3 TRBV27 NA TGTGCCAGCAGTTTACGGAACAGACTAGAGGGCGATACGCAGTATTTT CASSLRNRLEGDTQYF
TRBD1 TRBJ2-1 TRBV5-1 NA TGCGCCAGCAGCCCCGAGGACAGGGAGTTTGATGAGCAGTTCTTC CASSPEDREFDEQFF
NA TRBJ2-3 TRBV5-1 NA TGCGCCAGCAGCTTGAGCAGTAGCACAGATACGCAGTATTTT CASSLSSSTDTQYF
NA TRBJ1-2 TRBV19 once TGTGCCAGTAGTATAGATCAGGGCCAGCACTACACCTTC CASSIDQGQHYTF
NA TRBJ1-3 TRBV9 NA TGTGCCAGCAGCTCCGCGAGACGGAACTCTGGAAACACCATATATTTT CASSSARRNSGNTIYF